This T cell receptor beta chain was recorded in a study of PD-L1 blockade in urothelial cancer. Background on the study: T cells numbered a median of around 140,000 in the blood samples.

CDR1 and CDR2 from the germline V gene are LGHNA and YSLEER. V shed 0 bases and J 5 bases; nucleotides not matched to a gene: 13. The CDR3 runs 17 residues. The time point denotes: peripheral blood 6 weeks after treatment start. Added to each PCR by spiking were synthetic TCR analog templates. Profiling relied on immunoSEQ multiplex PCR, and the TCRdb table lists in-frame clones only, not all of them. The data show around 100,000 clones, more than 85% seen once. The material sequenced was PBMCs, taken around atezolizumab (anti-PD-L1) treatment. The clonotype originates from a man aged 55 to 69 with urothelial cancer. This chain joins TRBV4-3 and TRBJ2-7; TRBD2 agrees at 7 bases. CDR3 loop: CASSQDTPSGPRNEQYF. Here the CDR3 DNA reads TGCGCCAGCAGCCAAGATACGCCTAGCGGTCCAAGGAACGAGCAGTACTTC.